This T cell receptor beta chain stems from a study of blood T cell repertoires in COVID-19. As for the study in general: Samples came from the United States, Italy and Spain, spanning acute and convalescent COVID-19. Sources were T cells, B-cell-depleted T cells, or PBMCs; the material itself was cDNA or gDNA.

The length of the CDR3 is 17 residues. Germline trimming cut 1 base from V and 5 bases from J; bases unmatched to any gene: 12. Germline V gene lookup returns CDR1 SGHTA and CDR2 FQGNSA. As processed by the authors: The authors estimated nucleated cell counts from reference gene primer amplification. Assay used: immunoSEQ multiplex PCR; TCRdb lists only in-frame clones, some missing. That table gives V, J and clone size, and the DNA gave D and trimming. The sample has more than 60,000 clones; about 83% are singletons. This receptor was taken from a man aged 45 to 65 with acute or convalescent COVID-19. Sequencing was performed on peripheral blood. The genes are TRBV7-2 and TRBJ2-5; TRBD1 aligns across 8 bases. The CDR3 sequence is CASSLVGTRTGTETQYF. Here the CDR3 DNA reads TGTGCCAGCAGCTTAGTCGGGACCCGGACAGGGACGGAGACCCAGTACTTC.